This TCR beta chain originates from a study of cytomegalovirus exposure and HLA in healthy donors. The study's findings and limits: Later analysis identified a missense DCLRE1C variant that was linked to TCR beta V- and J-gene trimming.

The germline V gene encodes CDR1 SGHTA and CDR2 FQGNSA. The length of the CDR3 is 11 residues. Trimming shortened V by 5 bases and J by 4 bases, and 6 bases separated the two germline ends. For this clone: Its specificity is not known.

The PCR contained 60 Vbeta and 13 Jbeta primers. The assay was immunoSEQ multiplex PCR, and TCRdb's table has in-frame clones only and misses some. This sample has about 130,000 clones, with approximately 87% found just once. This TCR was recovered from a man aged 35 to 55 in good health and CMV-seronegative. The V call is TRBV7-2, the J call TRBJ2-7, with D unresolved. Input material: PBMCs. CDR3: CASSPSYEQYF. In nucleotides, the CDR3 is TGTGCCAGCAGCCCTTCGTACGAGCAGTACTTC.